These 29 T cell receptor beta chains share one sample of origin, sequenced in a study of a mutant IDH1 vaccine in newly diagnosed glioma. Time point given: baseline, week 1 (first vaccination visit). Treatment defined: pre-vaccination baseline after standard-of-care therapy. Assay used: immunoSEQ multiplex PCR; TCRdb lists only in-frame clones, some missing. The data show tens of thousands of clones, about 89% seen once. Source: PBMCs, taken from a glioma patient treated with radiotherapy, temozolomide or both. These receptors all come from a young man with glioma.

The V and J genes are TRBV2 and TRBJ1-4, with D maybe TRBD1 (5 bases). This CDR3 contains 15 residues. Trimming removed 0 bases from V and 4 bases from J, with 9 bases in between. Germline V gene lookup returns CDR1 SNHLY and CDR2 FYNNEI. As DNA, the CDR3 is TGTGCCAGCAGTGAAGCAGGGGCGAATAATGAAAAACTGTTTTTT. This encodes CASSEAGANNEKLFF.

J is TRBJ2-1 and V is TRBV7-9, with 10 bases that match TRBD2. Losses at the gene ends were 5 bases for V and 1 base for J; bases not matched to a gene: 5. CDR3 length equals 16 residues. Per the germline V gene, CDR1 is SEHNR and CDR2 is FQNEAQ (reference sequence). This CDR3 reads CASSPSGSQSYNEQFF. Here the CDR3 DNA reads TGTGCCAGCAGCCCTAGCGGGAGTCAGTCCTACAATGAGCAGTTCTTC.

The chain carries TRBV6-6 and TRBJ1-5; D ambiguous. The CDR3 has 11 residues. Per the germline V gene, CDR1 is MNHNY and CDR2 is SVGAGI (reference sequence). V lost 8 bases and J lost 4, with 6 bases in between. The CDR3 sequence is CASGRNQPQHF. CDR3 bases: TGTGCCAGCGGACGAAATCAGCCCCAGCATTTT.

The CDR3 region has the DNA TGTGCCAGTAGTGGGTTAGCGGGGGAGCAGTACTTC. It codes for CASSGLAGEQYF. The gene calls are TRBV19 and TRBJ2-7, with TRBD2 identical over 8 bases. The V and J ends lost 5 bases and 7 bases, in that order; junction bases with no gene match: 4. Germline V gene sequence: CDR1 LNHDA, CDR2 SQIVND (reference sequence). This CDR3 contains 12 residues.

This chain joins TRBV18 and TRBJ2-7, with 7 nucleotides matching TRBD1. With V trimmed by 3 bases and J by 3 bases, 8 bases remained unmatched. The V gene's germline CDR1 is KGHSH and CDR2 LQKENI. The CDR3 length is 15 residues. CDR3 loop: CASSPPGQFLYEQYF. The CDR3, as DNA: TGTGCCAGCTCACCCCCGGGACAGTTTCTCTACGAGCAGTACTTC.

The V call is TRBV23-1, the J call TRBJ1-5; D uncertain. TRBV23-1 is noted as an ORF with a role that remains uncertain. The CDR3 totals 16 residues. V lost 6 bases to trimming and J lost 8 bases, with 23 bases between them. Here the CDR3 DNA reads TGCGCCAGCAGCTCCTGGGCCGGAGCACAAGAAGAGCCCCAGCATTTT. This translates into CASSSWAGAQEEPQHF.

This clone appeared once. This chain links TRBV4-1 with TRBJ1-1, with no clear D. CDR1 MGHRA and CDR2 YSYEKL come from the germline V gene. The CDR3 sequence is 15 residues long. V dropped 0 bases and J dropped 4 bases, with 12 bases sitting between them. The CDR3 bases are TGCGCCAGCAGCCAAGACGGCGGGATGGGCACTGAAGCTTTCTTT. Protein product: CASSQDGGMGTEAFF.

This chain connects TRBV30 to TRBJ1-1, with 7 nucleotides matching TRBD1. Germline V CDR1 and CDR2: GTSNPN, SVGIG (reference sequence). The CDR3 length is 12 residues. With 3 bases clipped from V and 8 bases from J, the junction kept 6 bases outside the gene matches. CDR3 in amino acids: CAWSSTGNEAFF. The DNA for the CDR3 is TGTGCCTGGAGCTCGACAGGGAACGAAGCTTTCTTT.

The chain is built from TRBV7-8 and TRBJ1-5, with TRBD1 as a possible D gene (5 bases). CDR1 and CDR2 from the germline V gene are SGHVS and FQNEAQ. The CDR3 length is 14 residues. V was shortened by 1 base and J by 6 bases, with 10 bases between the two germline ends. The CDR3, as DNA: TGTGCCAGCAGCTTAGGCAGGGACTTTCAGCCCCAGCATTTT. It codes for CASSLGRDFQPQHF.

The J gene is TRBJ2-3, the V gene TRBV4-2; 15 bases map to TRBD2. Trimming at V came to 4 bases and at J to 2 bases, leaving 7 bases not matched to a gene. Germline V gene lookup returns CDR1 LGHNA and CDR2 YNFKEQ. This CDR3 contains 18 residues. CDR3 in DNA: TGTGCCAGCAGCCCCGGACTAGCGGGAGGGGGGGTCACAGATACGCAGTATTTT. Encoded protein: CASSPGLAGGGVTDTQYF.

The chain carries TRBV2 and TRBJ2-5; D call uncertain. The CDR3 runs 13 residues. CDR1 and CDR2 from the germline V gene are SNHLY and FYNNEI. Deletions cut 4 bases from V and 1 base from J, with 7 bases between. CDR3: CASSGIPQETQYF. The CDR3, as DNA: TGTGCCAGCAGTGGGATTCCCCAAGAGACCCAGTACTTC.

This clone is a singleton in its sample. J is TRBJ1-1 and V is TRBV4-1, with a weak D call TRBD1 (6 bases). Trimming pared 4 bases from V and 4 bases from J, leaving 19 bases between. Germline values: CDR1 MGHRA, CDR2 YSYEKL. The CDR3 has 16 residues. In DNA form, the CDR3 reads TGCGCCAGCAGCCTCGGAAGGACAGCAATTCTCACTGAAGCTTTCTTT. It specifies CASSLGRTAILTEAFF.

CDR3 nucleotides: TGTGCCAGCAGCCCCTTTCGCCCTCGGAACACCGGGGAGCTGTTTTTT. Encoded protein: CASSPFRPRNTGELFF. This rearrangement joins TRBV27 to TRBJ2-2; D unclear. Germline CDR1 is MNHEY and CDR2 is SMNVEV (reference sequence). The V gene lost 6 bases and the J gene lost 1 base, with 15 bases spanning the gap. The CDR3 spans 16 residues.

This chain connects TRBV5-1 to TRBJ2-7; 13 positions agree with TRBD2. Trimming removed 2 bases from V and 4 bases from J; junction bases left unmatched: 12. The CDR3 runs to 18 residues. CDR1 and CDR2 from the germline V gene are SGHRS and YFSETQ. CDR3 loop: CASSLKGLAGEGGYEQYF. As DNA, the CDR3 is TGCGCCAGCAGCTTAAAAGGACTAGCGGGAGAAGGAGGTTACGAGCAGTACTTC.

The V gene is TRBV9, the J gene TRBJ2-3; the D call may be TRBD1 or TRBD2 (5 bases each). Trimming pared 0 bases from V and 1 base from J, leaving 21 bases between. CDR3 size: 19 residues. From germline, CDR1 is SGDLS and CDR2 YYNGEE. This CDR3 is CASSVVGGTGQIGTDTQYF. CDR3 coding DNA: TGTGCCAGCAGCGTAGTTGGGGGTACGGGGCAAATCGGCACAGATACGCAGTATTTT.

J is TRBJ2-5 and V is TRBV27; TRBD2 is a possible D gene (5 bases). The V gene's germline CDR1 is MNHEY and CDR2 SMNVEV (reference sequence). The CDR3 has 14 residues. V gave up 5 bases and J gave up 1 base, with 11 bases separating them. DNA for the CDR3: TGTGCCAGCAGTGACGGGAACACCCAAGAGACCCAGTACTTC. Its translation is CASSDGNTQETQYF.

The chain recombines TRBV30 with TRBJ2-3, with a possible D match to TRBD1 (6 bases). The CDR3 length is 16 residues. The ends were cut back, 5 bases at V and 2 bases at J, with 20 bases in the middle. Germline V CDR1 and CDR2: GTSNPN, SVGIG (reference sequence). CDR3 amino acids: CAWFNPGHLFTDTQYF. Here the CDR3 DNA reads TGTGCCTGGTTTAACCCGGGACACCTATTCACAGATACGCAGTATTTT.

The chain's CDR3 is CASSLGRVYEQYF. The CDR3 DNA follows: TGTGCCAGCAGTTTGGGACGCGTCTACGAGCAGTACTTC. The rearrangement joins TRBV6-6 to TRBJ2-7; D possibly matches TRBD1 or TRBD2 (5 bases each). The germline V gene encodes CDR1 MNHNY and CDR2 SVGAGI (reference sequence). The CDR3 length is 13 residues. V shed 4 bases and J shed 3 bases, with 10 bases lying between them.

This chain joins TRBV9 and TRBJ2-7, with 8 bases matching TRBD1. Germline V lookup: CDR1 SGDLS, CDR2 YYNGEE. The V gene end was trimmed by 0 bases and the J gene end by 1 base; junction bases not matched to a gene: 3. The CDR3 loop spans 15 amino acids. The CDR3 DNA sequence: TGTGCCAGCAGCGTAGGCACAGGGGGATCCTACGAGCAGTACTTC. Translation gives CASSVGTGGSYEQYF. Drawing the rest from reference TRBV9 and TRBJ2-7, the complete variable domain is DSGVTQTPKHLITATGQRVTLRCSPRSGDLSVYWYQQSLDQGLQFLIQYYNGEERAKGNILERFSAQQFPDLHSELNLSSLELGDSALYFCASSVGTGGSYEQYFGPGTRLTVT.

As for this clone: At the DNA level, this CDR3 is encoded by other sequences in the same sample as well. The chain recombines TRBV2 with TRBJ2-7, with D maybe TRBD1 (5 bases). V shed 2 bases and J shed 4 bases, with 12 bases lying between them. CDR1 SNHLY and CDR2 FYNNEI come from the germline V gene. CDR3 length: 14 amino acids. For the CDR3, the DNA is TGTGCCAGCAGTGAAAGGGGCAGGGTGTACGAGCAGTACTTC. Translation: CASSERGRVYEQYF.

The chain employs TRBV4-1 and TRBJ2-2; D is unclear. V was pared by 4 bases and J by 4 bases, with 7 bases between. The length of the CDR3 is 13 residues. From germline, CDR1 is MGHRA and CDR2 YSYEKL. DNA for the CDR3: TGCGCCAGCAGCCCTCCGATCACCGGGGAGCTGTTTTTT. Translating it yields CASSPPITGELFF.

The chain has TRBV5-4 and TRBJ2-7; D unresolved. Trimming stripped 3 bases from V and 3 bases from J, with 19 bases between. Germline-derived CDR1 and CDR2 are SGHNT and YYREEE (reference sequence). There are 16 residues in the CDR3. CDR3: CASSSPARNPNYEQYF. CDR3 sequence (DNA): TGTGCCAGCAGCTCCCCTGCCCGTAATCCGAACTACGAGCAGTACTTC.

In DNA, the CDR3 is TGTGCCAGCAGTTTCACTTCCGGGACTCCCCAGGACGAGCAGTACTTC. It is translated as CASSFTSGTPQDEQYF. This rearrangement joins TRBV27 to TRBJ2-7; possible D gene TRBD2, 6 bases. Germline V gene lookup returns CDR1 MNHEY and CDR2 SMNVEV (reference sequence). Deletions cut 3 bases from V and 5 bases from J, with 20 bases between. The CDR3 totals 16 residues.

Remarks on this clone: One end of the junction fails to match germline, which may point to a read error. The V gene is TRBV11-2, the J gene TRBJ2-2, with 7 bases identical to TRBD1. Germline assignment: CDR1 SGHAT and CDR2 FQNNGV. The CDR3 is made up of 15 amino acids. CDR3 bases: TGTGCCAGCAGCCTGGGAGAGGGGGCAAGCCGGGGAGCTGTTTTT. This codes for CASSLGEGASRGAVF.

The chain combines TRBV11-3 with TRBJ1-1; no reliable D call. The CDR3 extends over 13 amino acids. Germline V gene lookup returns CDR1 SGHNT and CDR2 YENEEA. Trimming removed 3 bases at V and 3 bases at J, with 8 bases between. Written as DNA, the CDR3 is TGTGCCAGCAGCTTTCGGGCGGACACTGAAGCTTTCTTT. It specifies CASSFRADTEAFF.

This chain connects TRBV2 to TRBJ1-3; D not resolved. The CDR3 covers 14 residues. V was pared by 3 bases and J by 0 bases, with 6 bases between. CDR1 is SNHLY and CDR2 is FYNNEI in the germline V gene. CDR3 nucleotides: TGTGCCAGCAGTGAGGACCTCTCTGGAAACACCATATATTTT. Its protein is CASSEDLSGNTIYF.

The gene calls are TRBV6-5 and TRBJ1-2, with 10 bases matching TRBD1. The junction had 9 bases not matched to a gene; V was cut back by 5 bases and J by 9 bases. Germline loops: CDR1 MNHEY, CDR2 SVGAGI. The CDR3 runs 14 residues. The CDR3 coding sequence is TGTGCCAGCAGTCCCGGGACAGGGGTCAAGAGCTACACCTTC. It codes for CASSPGTGVKSYTF.

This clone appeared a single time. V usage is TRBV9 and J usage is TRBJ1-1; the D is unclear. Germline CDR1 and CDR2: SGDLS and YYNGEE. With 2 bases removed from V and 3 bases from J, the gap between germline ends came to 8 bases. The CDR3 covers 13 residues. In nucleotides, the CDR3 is TGTGCCAGCAGCGTGGTGGCAGACACTGAAGCTTTCTTT. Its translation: CASSVVADTEAFF.

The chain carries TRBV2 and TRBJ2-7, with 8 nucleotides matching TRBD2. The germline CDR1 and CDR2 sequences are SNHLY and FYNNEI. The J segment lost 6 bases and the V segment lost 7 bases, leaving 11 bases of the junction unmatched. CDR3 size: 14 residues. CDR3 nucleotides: TGTGCCAGCAAGGGTAGCGGGACTCTCGGCGAGCAGTACTTC. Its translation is CASKGSGTLGEQYF. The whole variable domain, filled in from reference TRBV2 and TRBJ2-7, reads EPEVTQTPSHQVTQMGQEVILRCVPISNHLYFYWYRQILGQKVEFLVSFYNNEISEKSEIFDDQFSVERPDGSNFTLKIRSTKLEDSAMYFCASKGSGTLGEQYFGPGTRLTVT.